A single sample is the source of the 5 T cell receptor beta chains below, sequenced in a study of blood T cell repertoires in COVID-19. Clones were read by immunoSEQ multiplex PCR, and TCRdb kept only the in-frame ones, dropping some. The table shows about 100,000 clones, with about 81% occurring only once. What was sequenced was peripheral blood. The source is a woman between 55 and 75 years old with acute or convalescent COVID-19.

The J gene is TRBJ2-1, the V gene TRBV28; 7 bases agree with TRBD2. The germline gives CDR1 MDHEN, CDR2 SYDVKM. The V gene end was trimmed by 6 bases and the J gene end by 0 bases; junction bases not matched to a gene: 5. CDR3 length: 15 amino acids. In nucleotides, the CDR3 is TGTGCCAGCAGAGCGGGAACGAGCTCCTACAATGAGCAGTTCTTC. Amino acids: CASRAGTSSYNEQFF.

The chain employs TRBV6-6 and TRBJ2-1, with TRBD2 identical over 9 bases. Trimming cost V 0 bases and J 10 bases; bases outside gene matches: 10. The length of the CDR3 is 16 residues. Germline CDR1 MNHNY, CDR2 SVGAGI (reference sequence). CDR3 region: CASSYSSGGPDMEQFF. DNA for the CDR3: TGTGCCAGCAGTTACTCTAGCGGGGGCCCGGATATGGAGCAGTTCTTC.

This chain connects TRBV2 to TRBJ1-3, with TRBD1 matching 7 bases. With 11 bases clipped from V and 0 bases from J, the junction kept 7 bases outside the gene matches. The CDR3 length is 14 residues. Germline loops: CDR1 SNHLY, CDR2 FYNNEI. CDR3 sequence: CAGKTGSSGNTIYF. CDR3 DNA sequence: TGTGCCGGGAAGACAGGGTCCTCTGGAAACACCATATATTTT.

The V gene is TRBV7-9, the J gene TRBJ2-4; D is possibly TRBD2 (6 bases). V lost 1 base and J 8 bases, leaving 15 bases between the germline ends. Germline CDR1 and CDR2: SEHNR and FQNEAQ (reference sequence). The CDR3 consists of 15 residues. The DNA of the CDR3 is TGTGCCAGCAGCTTAGAAGGCCTAGCGACCGACATTCAGTACTTC. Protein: CASSLEGLATDIQYF.

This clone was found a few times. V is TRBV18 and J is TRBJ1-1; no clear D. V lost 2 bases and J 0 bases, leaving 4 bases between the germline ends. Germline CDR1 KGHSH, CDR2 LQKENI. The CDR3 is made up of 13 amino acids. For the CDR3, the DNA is TGTGCCAGCTCACCAGAGTTGAACACTGAAGCTTTCTTT. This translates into CASSPELNTEAFF.